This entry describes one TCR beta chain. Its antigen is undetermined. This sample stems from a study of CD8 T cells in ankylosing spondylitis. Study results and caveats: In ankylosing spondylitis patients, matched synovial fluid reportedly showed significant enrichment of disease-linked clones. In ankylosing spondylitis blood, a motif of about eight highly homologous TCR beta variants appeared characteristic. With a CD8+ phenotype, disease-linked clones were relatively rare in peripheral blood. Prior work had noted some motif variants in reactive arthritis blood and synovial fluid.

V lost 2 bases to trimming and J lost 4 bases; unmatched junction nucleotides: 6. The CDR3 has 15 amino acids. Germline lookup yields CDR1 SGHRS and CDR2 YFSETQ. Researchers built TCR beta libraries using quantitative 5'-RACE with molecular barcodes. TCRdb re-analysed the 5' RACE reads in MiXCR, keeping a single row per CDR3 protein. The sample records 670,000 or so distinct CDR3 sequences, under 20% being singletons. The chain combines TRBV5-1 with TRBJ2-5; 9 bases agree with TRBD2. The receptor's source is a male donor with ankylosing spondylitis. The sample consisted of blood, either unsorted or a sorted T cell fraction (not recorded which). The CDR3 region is CASSLLAGDGETQYF. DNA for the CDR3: TGCGCCAGCAGCTTACTAGCGGGCGACGGAGAGACCCAGTACTTC.